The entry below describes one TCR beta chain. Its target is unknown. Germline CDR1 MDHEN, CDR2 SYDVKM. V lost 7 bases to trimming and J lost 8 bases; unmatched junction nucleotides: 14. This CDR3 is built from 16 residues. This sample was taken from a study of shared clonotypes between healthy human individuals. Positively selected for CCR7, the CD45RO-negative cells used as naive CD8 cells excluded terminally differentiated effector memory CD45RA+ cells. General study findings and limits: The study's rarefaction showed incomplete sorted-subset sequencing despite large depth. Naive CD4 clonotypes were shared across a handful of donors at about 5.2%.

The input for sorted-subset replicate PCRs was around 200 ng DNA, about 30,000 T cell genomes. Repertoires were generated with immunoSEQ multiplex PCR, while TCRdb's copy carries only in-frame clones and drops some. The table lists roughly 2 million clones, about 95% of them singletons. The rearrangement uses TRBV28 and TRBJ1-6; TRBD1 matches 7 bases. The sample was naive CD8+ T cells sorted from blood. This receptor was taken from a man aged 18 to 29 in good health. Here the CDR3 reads CASTLEVRGIDSPLHF. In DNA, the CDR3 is TGTGCCAGCACCCTAGAGGTCAGGGGGATTGATTCACCCCTCCACTTT. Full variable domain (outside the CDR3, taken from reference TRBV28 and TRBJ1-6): DVKVTQSSRYLVKRTGEKVFLECVQDMDHENMFWYRQDPGLGLRLIYFSYDVKMKEKGDIPEGYSVSREKKERFSLILESASTNQTSMYLCASTLEVRGIDSPLHFGNGTRLTVT.